This is a list of T cell receptor beta chains from one sample in a study of blood T cell repertoires in COVID-19. The table came from immunoSEQ multiplex PCR; TCRdb's copy has only in-frame clones and leaves some out. The repertoire has around 210,000 clones, approximately 86% of them found once; the top ten carry around 1.5%. The sequenced material came from peripheral blood. Receptors were obtained from a man between 18 and 35 years old with active or convalescent COVID-19. CDR3s include the opening cysteine and the closing phenylalanine or tryptophan.

TRBV24-1	TRBJ1-2	CATSDQQGDYGYTF
TRBV6-5	TRBJ1-5	CASKDRANSNQPQHF
TRBV3-1/TRBV3-2	TRBJ2-3	CASSPTSGSSDTQYF
TRBV5-1	TRBJ2-7	CASSPMTGSYEQYF
TRBV7-3	TRBJ2-1	CASSVEASGYNEQFF
TRBV6-2/TRBV6-3	TRBJ2-7	CASSRTPDKMREQYF
TRBV11-3	TRBJ2-1	CASSLIGTSGYNEQFF
TRBV2	TRBJ2-4	CASSAQDVGKNIQYF
TRBV7-2	TRBJ2-2	CASSLVPSGMGNTGELFF
TRBV6-5	TRBJ1-1	CASSYSPGVPEAFF
TRBV7-2	TRBJ2-3	CASRYTSGSDTQYF
TRBV5-4	TRBJ2-7	CASSREGTGRDEQYF
TRBV27	TRBJ1-1	CASSYLSGRDEAFF
TRBV3-1/TRBV3-2	TRBJ1-2	CASSQRRLGTGDGYGYTF
TRBV10-2	TRBJ1-2	CASVNRNTNYGYTF
TRBV3-1/TRBV3-2	TRBJ1-2	CASSQDDGDYGYTF
TRBV28	TRBJ1-4	CASSRTGGRNEKLFF
TRBV5-6	TRBJ1-1	CASSFRQVNTEAFF
TRBV11-1	TRBJ2-1	CASSSKRGAYNEQFF
TRBV2	TRBJ2-7	CASSEVVSGYEQYF
TRBV5-6	TRBJ1-6	CASSLSFGTGDSNSPLHF
TRBV27	TRBJ1-1	CASSWGQGYTEAFF
TRBV7-9	TRBJ1-2	CASSLAGQAGGYTF
TRBV2	TRBJ2-7	CASTRTSGRALYPEQYF
TRBV10-1	TRBJ2-2	CASSLEVNTGELFF
TRBV11-2	TRBJ1-1	CASSLGVPGGRTEAFF
TRBV24-1	TRBJ2-1	CATSDQRYNEQFF
TRBV6-5	TRBJ1-3	CASSYSKGAAGNTIYF
TRBV6-4	TRBJ2-7	CASSDGQGAEQYF
TRBV2	TRBJ1-2	CASSMRTGSYGYTF
TRBV28	TRBJ1-1	CASSRYGTEAFF
TRBV27	TRBJ1-6	CASTTGRASPLHF
TRBV23-1	TRBJ2-1	CASTSTGTYNEQFF
TRBV3-1/TRBV3-2	TRBJ2-5	CASSPHPGLAREETQYF
TRBV6-5	TRBJ2-2	CASSQAGRRTGELFF
TRBV2	TRBJ2-7	CASSVRRTYEQYF
TRBV28	TRBJ2-1	CASSLRAGVPYNEQFF
TRBV11-3	TRBJ2-5	CASSLGATGEETQYF
TRBV5-1	TRBJ2-7	CASSSGLAGESLSYEQYF
TRBV5-1	TRBJ1-1	CASSLVGTPMNTEAFF
TRBV7-9	TRBJ2-1	CASSSGLNEQFF
TRBV7-9	TRBJ1-2	CASSLFGTVASGYTF
TRBV5-4	TRBJ1-4	CASSIQGATNEKLFF
TRBV6-5	TRBJ1-1	CASRYSPGEYEAFF
TRBV28	TRBJ1-2	CASSLTGWRDGYTF
TRBV30	TRBJ1-3	CAWANGEGPGNTIYF
TRBV6-5	TRBJ2-2	CASSYRASGSTGELFF
TRBV6-6	TRBJ2-4	CASSSGTGGPYIQYF
TRBV11-2	TRBJ1-2	CASSLGVRTDYGYTF
TRBV5-6	TRBJ2-3	CASSWYDPGSTDTQYF
TRBV19	TRBJ1-1	CASSTPTGPLAEAFF
TRBV28	TRBJ1-1	CASWTAMNTEAFF